This T cell receptor (beta chain) was recorded in a study of cytomegalovirus exposure and HLA in healthy donors. Germline V lookup: CDR1 SGHRS, CDR2 YFSETQ. Unmatched junction bases numbered 7, after V lost 3 bases and J lost 5 bases. This CDR3 is 16 amino acids long. Sequencing was performed with immunoSEQ multiplex PCR; in TCRdb, only in-frame clones are kept and a portion is missing. The table includes fewer than 150,000 clones, around nine tenths detected once. The receptor's source is a young woman in good health and CMV-seropositive. This chain links TRBV5-1 with TRBJ1-6; 8 nucleotides agree with TRBD1. Sequencing was carried out using PBMCs. The CDR3: CASSSQGVRDNSPLHF. The CDR3 nucleotides are TGCGCCAGCAGCTCACAGGGGGTCAGGGATAATTCACCCCTCCACTTT.